This TCR beta chain originates from a study of CD8+ T cells in alopecia areata. Study findings and constraints: Tofacitinib significantly lowered scalp clonality and expanded CD8+ clones among the top 100.

As for this clone: Its specificity is unknown.

The treatment denotes: oral pan-JAK inhibitor, 5-10 mg twice daily. Punch biopsies of lesional scalp, plus peripheral blood, were taken from alopecia areata patients. RNA, once extracted, was reverse transcribed into cDNA for use as the sequencing template. Only in-frame clones appear in the TCRdb table, and some are missing; sequencing was by immunoSEQ multiplex PCR. In the table there are over 250,000 clones, over 45% of which are singletons. V was clipped by 0 bases and J by 4 bases, with 6 bases between them. CDR1 and CDR2 from the germline V gene are SGHRS and YFSETQ. The CDR3 length is 13 residues.

The V call is TRBV5-1, the J call TRBJ2-3, with unresolved D. The sequence was obtained from a human donor with alopecia areata. This sample comprised CD4+ T cells sorted from blood, obtained at approximately week 52, from a patient treated with tofacitinib. The CDR3 loop is CASSLDPADTQYF. In nucleotides, the CDR3 is TGCGCCAGCAGCTTGGATCCCGCAGATACGCAGTATTTT.